What follows is one T cell receptor (beta chain) and its context. Distinct nucleotide sequences in the sample also encode this CDR3. This sample stems from a study of cytomegalovirus exposure and HLA in healthy donors. The PCR was carried out with 60 Vbeta primers and 13 Jbeta primers. TCRdb's table, derived via immunoSEQ multiplex PCR, lists solely in-frame clones and lacks some. This table has 100,000 to 150,000 clones, 80% appearing once. The germline CDR1 and CDR2 sequences are MNHNS and SASEGT. V gave up 5 bases and J gave up 0 bases, with 13 bases separating them. This CDR3 is 15 amino acids long.

Sequenced: PBMCs. The chain links TRBV6-1 to TRBJ1-2; D is undetermined. This clonotype was obtained from a female donor in good health and CMV-seronegative. This chain's CDR3 is CASSRDGETNYGYTF. The CDR3 coding sequence is TGTGCCAGCAGTCGCGACGGGGAGACTAACTATGGCTACACCTTC.